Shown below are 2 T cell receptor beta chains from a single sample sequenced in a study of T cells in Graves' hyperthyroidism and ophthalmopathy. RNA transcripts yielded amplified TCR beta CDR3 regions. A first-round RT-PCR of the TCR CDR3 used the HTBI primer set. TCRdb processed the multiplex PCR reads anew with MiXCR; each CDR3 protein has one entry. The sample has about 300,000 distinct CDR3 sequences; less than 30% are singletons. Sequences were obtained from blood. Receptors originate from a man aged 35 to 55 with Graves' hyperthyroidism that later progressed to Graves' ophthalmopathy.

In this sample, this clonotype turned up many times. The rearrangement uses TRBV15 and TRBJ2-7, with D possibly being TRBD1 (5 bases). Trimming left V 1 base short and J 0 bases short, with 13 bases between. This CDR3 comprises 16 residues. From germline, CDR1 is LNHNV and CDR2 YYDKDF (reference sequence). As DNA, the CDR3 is TGTGCCACCAGCAGAGCTCTTTCCCAGGGCTCCTACGAGCAGTACTTC. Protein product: CATSRALSQGSYEQYF.

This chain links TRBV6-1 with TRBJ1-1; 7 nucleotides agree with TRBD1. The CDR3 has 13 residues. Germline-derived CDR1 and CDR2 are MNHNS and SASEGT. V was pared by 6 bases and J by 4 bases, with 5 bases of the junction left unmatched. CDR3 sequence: CASRRGQATEAFF. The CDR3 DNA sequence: TGTGCCAGCAGAAGAGGACAGGCCACTGAAGCTTTCTTT.